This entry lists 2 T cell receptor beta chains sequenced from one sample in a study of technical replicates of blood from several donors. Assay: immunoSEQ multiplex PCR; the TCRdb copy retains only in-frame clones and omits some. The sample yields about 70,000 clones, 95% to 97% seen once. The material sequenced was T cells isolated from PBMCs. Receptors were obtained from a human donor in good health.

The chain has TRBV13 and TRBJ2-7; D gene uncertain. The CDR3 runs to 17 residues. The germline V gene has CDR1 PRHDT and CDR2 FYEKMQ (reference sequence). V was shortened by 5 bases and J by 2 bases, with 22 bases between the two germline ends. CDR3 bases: TGTGCCAGCAGCACATACCCCACAGACGACGTGCCCTACGAGCAGTACTTC. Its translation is CASSTYPTDDVPYEQYF.

CDR3 nucleotides: TGTGCCAGCACCCGTAGCCCTGGAAACACCATATATTTT. Translation: CASTRSPGNTIYF. The chain has TRBV9 and TRBJ1-3; D is unclear. Per the germline V gene, CDR1 is SGDLS and CDR2 is YYNGEE. This CDR3 region has 13 residues. V lost 6 bases to trimming and J lost 2 bases, with 9 bases between them.